The T cell receptor beta chain described here comes from a study of technical replicates of blood from several donors. Only in-frame clones appear in the TCRdb table, and some are missing; sequencing was by immunoSEQ multiplex PCR. The sample contains approximately 97,000 clones, around 96% of which appear only once. Germline CDR1 reads KGHSH; CDR2 reads LQKENI. Losses at the gene ends were 8 bases for V and 5 bases for J; bases not matched to a gene: 12. This CDR3 spans 15 amino acids. The receptor comes from a human donor in good health. The rearrangement joins TRBV18 to TRBJ2-5; 9 nucleotides agree with TRBD1. The sequenced sample was T cells isolated from PBMCs. The CDR3 loop reads CASSRDRAGWETQYF. In DNA, the CDR3 is TGTGCCAGCAGCCGGGACAGGGCAGGATGGGAGACCCAGTACTTC.